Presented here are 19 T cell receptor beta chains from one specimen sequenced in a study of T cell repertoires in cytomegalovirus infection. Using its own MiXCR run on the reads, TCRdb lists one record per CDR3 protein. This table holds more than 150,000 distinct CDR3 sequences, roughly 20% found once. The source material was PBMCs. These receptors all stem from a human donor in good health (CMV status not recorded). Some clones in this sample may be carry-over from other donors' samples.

This CDR3 is CASSFGLGQPQHF. The CDR3 DNA is TGTGCCAGCAGTTTCGGACTAGGTCAGCCCCAGCATTTT. The J gene is TRBJ1-5, the V gene TRBV27; D is ambiguous. Germline-derived CDR1 and CDR2 are MNHEY and SMNVEV (reference sequence). The CDR3 is 13 residues long. Trimming removed 3 bases at V and 6 bases at J, with 9 bases between.

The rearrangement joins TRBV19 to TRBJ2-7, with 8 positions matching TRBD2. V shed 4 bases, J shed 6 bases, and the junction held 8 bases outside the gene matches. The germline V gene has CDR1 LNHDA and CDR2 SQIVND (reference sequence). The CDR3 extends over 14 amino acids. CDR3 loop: CASSTRRGGTEQYF. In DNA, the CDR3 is TGTGCCAGTAGTACGCGTCGGGGGGGGACCGAGCAGTACTTC.

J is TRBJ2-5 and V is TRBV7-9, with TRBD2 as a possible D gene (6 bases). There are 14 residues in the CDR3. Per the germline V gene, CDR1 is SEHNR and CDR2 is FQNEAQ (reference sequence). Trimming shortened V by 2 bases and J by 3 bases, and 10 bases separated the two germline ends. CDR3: CASSLWGVKETQYF. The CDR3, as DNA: TGTGCCAGCAGCTTATGGGGGGTTAAAGAGACCCAGTACTTC.

CDR3 loop: CASSTGARSGELFF. CDR3 sequence (DNA): TGTGCCAGCAGCACAGGGGCGCGTAGCGGGGAGCTGTTTTTT. The chain couples TRBV7-4 to TRBJ2-2; 7 nucleotides align to TRBD1. CDR3 length equals 14 residues. Looked up from germline, CDR1 is SGHVT and CDR2 is SQSDAQ. Trimming removed 5 bases from V and 7 bases from J; junction bases left unmatched: 7.

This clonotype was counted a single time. CDR3 loop: CSALWTKGTDTQYF. CDR3 in DNA: TGCAGTGCCCTCTGGACCAAGGGCACAGATACGCAGTATTTT. This chain joins TRBV20-1 and TRBJ2-3; no clear D. Germline V lookup: CDR1 DFQATT, CDR2 SNEGSKA (reference sequence). V shed 6 bases and J shed 1 base, with 14 bases lying between them. The CDR3 extends over 14 amino acids.

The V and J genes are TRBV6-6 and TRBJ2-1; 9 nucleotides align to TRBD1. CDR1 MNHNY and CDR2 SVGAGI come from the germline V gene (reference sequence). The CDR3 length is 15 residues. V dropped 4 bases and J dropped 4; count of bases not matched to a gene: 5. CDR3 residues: CASSFPGQGYNEQFF. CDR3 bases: TGTGCCAGCAGTTTTCCGGGACAGGGTTACAATGAGCAGTTCTTC.

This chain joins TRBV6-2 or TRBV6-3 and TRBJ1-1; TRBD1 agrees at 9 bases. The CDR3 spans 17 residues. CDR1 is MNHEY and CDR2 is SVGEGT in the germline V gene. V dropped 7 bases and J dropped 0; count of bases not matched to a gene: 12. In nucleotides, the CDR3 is TGTGCCAGCACCTCCTGGGGACAGGGTTCGATGAACACTGAAGCTTTCTTT. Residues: CASTSWGQGSMNTEAFF.

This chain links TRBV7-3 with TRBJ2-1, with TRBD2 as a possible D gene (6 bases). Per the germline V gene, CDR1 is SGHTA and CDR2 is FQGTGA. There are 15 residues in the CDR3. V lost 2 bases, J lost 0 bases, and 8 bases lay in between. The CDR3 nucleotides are TGTGCCAGCAGCTTATACGGGAGCTCCTACAATGAGCAGTTCTTC. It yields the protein CASSLYGSSYNEQFF.

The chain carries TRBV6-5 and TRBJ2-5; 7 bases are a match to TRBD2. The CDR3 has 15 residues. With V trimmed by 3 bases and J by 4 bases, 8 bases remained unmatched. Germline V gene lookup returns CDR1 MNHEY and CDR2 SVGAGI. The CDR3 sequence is CASSYAGAPGETQYF. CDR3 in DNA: TGTGCCAGCAGTTATGCGGGAGCCCCGGGAGAGACCCAGTACTTC.

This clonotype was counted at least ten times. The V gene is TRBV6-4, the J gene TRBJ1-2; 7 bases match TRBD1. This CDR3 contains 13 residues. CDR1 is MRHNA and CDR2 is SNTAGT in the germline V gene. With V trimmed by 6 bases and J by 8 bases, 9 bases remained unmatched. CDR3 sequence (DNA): TGTGCCAGCAGAGGGACAGCCGATGGGGGCTACACCTTC. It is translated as CASRGTADGGYTF.

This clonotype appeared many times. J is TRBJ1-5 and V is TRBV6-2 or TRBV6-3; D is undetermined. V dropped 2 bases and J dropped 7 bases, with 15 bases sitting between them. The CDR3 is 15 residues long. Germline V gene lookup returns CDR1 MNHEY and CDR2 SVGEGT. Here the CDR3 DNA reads TGTGCCAGCAGTTACGTGTCCTCACGGGCCCAGCCCCAGCATTTT. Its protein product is CASSYVSSRAQPQHF.

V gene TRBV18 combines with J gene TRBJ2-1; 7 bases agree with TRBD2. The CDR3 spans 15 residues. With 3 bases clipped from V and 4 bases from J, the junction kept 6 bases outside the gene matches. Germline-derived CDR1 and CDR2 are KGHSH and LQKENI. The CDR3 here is CASSPQGGGYNEQFF. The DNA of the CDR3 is TGTGCCAGCTCACCTCAGGGCGGGGGATACAATGAGCAGTTCTTC. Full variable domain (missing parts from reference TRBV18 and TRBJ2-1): NAGVMQNPRHLVRRRGQEARLRCSPMKGHSHVYWYRQLPEEGLKFMVYLQKENIIDESGMPKERFSAEFPKEGPSILRIQQVVRGDSAAYFCASSPQGGGYNEQFFGPGTRLTVL.

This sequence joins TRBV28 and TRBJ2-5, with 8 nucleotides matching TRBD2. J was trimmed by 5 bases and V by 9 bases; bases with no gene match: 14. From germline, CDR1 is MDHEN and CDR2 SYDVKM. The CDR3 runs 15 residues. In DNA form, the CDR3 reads TGTGCCAGTAGAAGCGGGAGCCTAAAAAGGGAGACCCAGTACTTC. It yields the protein CASRSGSLKRETQYF.

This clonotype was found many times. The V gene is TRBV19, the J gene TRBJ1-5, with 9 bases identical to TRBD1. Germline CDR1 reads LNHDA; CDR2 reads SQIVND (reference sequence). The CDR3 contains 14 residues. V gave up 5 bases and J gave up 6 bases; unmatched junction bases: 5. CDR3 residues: CASSSDRGGQPQHF. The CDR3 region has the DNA TGTGCCAGTAGTTCGGACAGGGGAGGTCAGCCCCAGCATTTT. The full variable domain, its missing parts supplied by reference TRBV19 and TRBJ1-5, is DGGITQSPKYLFRKEGQNVTLSCEQNLNHDAMYWYRQDPGQGLRLIYYSQIVNDFQKGDIAEGYSVSREKKESFPLTVTSAQKNPTAFYLCASSSDRGGQPQHFGDGTRLSIL.

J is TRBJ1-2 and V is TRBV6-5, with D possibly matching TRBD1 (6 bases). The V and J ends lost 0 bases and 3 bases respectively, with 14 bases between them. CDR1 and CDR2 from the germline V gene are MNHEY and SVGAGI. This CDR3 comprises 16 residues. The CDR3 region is CASSYSRDTVYYGYTF. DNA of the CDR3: TGTGCCAGCAGTTACTCGAGGGACACAGTTTACTATGGCTACACCTTC.

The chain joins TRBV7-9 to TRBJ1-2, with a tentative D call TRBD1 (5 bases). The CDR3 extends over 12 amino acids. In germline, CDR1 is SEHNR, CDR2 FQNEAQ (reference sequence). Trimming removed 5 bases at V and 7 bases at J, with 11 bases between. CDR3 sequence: CASSPGLFGYTF. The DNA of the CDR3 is TGTGCCAGCAGCCCGGGACTATTTGGCTACACCTTC.

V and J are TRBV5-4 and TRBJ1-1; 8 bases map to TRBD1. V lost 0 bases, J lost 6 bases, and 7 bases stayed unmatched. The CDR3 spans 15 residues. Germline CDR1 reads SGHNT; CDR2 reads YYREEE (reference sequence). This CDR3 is CASSLARGRRAEAFF. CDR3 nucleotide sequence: TGTGCCAGCAGCTTGGCCAGGGGGCGCCGAGCTGAAGCTTTCTTT. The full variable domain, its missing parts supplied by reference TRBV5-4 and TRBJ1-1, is ETGVTQSPTHLIKTRGQQVTLRCSSQSGHNTVSWYQQALGQGPQFIFQYYREEENGRGNFPPRFSGLQFPNYSSELNVNALELDDSALYLCASSLARGRRAEAFFGQGTRLTVV.

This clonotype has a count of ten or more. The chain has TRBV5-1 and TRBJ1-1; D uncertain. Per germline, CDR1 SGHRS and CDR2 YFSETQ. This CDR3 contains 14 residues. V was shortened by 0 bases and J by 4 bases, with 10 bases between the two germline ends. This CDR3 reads CASSLGGASTEAFF. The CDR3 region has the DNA TGCGCCAGCAGCTTGGGCGGAGCAAGCACTGAAGCTTTCTTT.

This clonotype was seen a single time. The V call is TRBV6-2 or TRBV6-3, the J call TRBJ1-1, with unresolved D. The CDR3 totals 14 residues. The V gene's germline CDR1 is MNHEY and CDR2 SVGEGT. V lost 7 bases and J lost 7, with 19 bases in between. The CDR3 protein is CASTTSVARSEAFF. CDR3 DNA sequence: TGTGCCAGCACCACTTCAGTGGCGCGGAGTGAAGCTTTCTTT.